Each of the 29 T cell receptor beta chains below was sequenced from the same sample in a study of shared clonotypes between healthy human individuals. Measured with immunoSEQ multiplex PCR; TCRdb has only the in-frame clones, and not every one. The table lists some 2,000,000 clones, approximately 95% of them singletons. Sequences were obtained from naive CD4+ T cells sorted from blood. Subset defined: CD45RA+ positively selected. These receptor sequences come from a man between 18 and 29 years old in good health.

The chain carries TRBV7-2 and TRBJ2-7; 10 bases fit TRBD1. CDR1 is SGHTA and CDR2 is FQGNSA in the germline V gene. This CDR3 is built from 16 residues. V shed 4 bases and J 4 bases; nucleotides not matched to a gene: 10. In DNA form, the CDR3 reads TGTGCCAGCAGCTCACACCCCGGGACAGGGGCGTACGAGCAGTACTTC. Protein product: CASSSHPGTGAYEQYF.

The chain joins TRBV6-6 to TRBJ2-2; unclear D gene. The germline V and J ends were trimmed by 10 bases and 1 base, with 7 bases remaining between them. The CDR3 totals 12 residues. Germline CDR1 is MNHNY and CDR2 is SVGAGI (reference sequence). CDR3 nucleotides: TGTGCCATCAGAGAGAACACCGGGGAGCTGTTTTTT. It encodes CAIRENTGELFF.

The CDR3 nucleotides are TGTGCCAGCAGGGACAGGGCTTCCTACGAGCAGTACTTC. Protein sequence: CASRDRASYEQYF. V usage is TRBV7-2 and J usage is TRBJ2-7; TRBD1 agrees at 8 bases. Germline CDR1 reads SGHTA; CDR2 reads FQGNSA. The CDR3 totals 13 residues. V dropped 6 bases and J dropped 1; count of bases not matched to a gene: 2.

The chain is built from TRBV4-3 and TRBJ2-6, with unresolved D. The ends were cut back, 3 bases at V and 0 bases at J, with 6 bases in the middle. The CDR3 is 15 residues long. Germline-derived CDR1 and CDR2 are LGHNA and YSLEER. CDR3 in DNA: TGCGCCAGCAGCCACGCCGACTCTGGGGCCAACGTCCTGACTTTC. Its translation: CASSHADSGANVLTF.

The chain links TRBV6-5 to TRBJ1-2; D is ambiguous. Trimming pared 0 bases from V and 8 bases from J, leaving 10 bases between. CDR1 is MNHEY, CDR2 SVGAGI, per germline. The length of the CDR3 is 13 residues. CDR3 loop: CASSYSLYDGYTF. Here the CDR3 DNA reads TGTGCCAGCAGTTACTCCCTATACGACGGCTACACCTTC.

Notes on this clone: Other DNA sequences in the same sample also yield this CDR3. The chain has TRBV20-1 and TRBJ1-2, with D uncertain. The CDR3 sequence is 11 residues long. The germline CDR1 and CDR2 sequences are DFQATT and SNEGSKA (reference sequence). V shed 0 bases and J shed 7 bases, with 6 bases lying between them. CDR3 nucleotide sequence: TGCAGTGCTAGAGAAGGCGTTGGCTACACCTTC. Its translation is CSAREGVGYTF.

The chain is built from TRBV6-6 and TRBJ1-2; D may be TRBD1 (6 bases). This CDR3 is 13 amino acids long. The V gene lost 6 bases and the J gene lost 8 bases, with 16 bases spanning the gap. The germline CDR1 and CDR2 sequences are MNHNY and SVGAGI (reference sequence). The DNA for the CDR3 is TGTGCCAGCAGAACCTCAGGGGTAGGAGGCTACACCTTC. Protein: CASRTSGVGGYTF.

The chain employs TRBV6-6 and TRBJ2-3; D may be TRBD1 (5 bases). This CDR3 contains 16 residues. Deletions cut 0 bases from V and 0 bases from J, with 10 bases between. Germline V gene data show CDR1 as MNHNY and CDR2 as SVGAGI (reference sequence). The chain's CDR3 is CASSYSGQTSTDTQYF. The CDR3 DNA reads TGTGCCAGCAGTTACTCGGGGCAAACTAGCACAGATACGCAGTATTTT.

This CDR3 is CASSPIGQSYGYTF. The CDR3 region has the DNA TGTGCCAGCAGTCCGATCGGACAGTCCTATGGCTACACCTTC. The chain combines TRBV27 with TRBJ1-2; TRBD1 might be the D (6 bases). The V gene's germline CDR1 is MNHEY and CDR2 SMNVEV (reference sequence). V lost 5 bases and J lost 4, with 14 bases in between. The CDR3 runs to 14 residues.

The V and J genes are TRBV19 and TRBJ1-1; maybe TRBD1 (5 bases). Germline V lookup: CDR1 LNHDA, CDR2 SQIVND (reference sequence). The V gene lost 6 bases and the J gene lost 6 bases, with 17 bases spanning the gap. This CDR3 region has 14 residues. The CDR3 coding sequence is TGTGCCAGTAGGGCCAGGGAAATCAATTCTGAAGCTTTCTTT. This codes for CASRAREINSEAFF.

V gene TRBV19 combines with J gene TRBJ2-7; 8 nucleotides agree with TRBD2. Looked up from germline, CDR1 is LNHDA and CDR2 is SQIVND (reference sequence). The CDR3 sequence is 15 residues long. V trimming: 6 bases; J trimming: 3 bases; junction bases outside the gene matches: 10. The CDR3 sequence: CASSRLSGSYYEQYF. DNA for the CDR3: TGTGCCAGTAGCCGCTTAAGCGGGAGTTACTACGAGCAGTACTTC.

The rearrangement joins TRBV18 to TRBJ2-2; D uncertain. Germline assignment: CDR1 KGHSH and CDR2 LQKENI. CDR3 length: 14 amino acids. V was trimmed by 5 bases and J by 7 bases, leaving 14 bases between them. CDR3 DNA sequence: TGTGCCAGCTCAGTGGACCTTTCAAACGGGGAGCTGTTTTTT. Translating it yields CASSVDLSNGELFF.

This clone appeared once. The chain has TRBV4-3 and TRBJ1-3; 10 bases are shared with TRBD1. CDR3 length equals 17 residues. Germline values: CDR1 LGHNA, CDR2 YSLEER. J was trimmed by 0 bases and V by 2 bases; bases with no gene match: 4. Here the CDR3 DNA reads TGCGCCAGCAGCCAACTGGGACAGGGGACCTCTGGAAACACCATATATTTT. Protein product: CASSQLGQGTSGNTIYF.

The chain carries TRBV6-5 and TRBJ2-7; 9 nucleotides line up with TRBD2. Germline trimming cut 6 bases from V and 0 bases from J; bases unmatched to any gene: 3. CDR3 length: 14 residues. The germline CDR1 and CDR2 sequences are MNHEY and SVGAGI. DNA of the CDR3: TGTGCCAGCAGAAGCGGGGGGAGCTCCTACGAGCAGTACTTC. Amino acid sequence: CASRSGGSSYEQYF.

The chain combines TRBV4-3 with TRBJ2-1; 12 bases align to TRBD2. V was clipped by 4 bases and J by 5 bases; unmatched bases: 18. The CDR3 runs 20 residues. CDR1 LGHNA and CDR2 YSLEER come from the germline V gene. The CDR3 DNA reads TGCGCCAGCAGCCCGGCCCCCGGGCCTAGCGGGAGGGCCGGTGACAATGAGCAGTTCTTC. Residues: CASSPAPGPSGRAGDNEQFF.

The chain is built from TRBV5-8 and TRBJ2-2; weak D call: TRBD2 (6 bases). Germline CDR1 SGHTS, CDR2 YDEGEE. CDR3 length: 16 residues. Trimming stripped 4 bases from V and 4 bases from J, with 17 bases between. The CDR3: CASSPRGLGSTGELFF. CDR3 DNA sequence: TGTGCCAGCAGCCCTCGAGGTCTCGGGAGCACCGGGGAGCTGTTTTTT.

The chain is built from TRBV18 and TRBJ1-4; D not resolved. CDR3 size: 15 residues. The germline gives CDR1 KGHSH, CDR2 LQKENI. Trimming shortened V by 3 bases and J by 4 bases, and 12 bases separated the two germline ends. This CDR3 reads CASSPAGGLNEKLFF. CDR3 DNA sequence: TGTGCCAGCTCACCGGCGGGCGGACTTAATGAAAAACTGTTTTTT.

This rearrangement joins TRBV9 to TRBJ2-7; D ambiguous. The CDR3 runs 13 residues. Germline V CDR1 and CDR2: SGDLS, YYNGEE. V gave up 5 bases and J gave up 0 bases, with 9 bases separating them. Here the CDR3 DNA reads TGTGCCAGCAGTGTTACAGCCTCCTACGAGCAGTACTTC. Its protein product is CASSVTASYEQYF.

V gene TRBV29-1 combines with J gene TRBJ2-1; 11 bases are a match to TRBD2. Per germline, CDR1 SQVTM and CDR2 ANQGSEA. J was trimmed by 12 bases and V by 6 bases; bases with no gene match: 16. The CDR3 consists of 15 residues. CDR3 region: CSVAPGTSGPTGQFF. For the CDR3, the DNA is TGCAGCGTGGCCCCCGGGACTAGCGGCCCTACGGGGCAGTTCTTC.

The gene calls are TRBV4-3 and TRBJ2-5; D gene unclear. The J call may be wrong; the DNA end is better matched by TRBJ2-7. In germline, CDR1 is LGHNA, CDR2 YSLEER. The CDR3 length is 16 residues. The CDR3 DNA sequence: TGCGCCAGCAGCCAAGACTATGGGGAAAGCTGGTACGAGCAGTACTTC. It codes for CASSQDYGESWYEQYF.

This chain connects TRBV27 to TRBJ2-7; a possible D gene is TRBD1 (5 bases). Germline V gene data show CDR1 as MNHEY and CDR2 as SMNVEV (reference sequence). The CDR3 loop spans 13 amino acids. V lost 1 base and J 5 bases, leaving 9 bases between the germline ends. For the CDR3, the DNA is TGTGCCAGCAGTTTATGGGCAGGGCACGAGCAGTACTTC. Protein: CASSLWAGHEQYF.

The CDR3 coding sequence is TGTGCCAGCAGCTTAGGGGGGAAAGCCAAAAACATTCAGTACTTC. It codes for CASSLGGKAKNIQYF. This chain connects TRBV7-2 to TRBJ2-4; D possibly uses TRBD1 or TRBD2 (5 bases each). CDR1 and CDR2 (germline): SGHTA, FQGNSA. Trimming removed 1 base from V and 0 bases from J, with 7 bases in between. CDR3 size: 15 residues.

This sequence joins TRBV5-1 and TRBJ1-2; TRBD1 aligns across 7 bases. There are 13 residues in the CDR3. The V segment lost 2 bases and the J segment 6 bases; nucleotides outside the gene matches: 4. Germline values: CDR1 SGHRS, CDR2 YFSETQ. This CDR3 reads CASSLQGKDGYTF. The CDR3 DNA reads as TGCGCCAGCAGCTTACAGGGGAAGGATGGCTACACCTTC.

The CDR3, as DNA: TGTGCCATCAGTGAGTCAGGGGGTGAGCAGTTCTTC. Its translation is CAISESGGEQFF. The rearrangement uses TRBV10-3 and TRBJ2-1; perhaps TRBD1 as D (6 bases). The V gene's germline CDR1 is ENHRY and CDR2 SYGVKD. Trimming took off 0 bases at V and 9 bases at J, with 6 bases between the two ends. The CDR3 has 12 amino acids.

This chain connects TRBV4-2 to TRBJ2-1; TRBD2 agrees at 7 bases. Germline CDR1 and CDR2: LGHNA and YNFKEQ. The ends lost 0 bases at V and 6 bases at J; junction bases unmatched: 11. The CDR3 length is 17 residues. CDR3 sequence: CASSQEWSGKGSNEQFF. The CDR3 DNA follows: TGTGCCAGCAGCCAAGAATGGAGCGGGAAGGGGAGCAATGAGCAGTTCTTC.

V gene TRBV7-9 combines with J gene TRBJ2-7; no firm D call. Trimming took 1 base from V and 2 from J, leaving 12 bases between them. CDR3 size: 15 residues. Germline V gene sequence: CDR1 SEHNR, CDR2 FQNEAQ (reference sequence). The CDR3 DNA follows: TGTGCCAGCAGCTTAGGCATTGCTCTTACCTACGAGCAGTACTTC. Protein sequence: CASSLGIALTYEQYF.

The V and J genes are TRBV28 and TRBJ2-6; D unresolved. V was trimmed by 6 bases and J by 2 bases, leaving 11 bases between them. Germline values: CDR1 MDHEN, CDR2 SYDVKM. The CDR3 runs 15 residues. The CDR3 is CASSFLGPGANVLTF. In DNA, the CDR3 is TGTGCCAGCAGCTTTCTAGGACCTGGGGCCAACGTCCTGACTTTC.

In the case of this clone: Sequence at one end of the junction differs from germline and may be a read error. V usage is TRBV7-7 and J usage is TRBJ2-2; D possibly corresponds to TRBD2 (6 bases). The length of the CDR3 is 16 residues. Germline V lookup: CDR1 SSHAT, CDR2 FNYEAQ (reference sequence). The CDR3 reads CASSLDGGVGTGELFF. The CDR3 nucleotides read TGTGCTAGCAGCTTAGATGGAGGGGTTGGCACCGGGGAGCTGTTTTTT.

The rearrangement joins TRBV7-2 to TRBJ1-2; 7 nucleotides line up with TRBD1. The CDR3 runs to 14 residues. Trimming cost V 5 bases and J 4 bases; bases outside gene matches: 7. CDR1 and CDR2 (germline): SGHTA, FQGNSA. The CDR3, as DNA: TGTGCCAGCAGCCCCGCCGGGACAGCCTATGGCTACACCTTC. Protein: CASSPAGTAYGYTF.